The entry below describes one T cell receptor (beta chain). What it binds is unknown. This entry belongs to a study of cytotoxic CD8 clonotypes in ibrutinib-treated CLL. Sequencing was performed with immunoSEQ multiplex PCR; in TCRdb, only in-frame clones are kept and a portion is missing. The data show 70,000 to 80,000 clones, with 80% seen just once and 7.5% to 9.5% held by the top ten. V lost 6 bases, J lost 4 bases, and 18 bases lay in between. CDR1 is KGHSH and CDR2 is LQKENI in the germline V gene. This CDR3 is 15 amino acids long. General observations from the study: Baseline levels were approached again at progression, after clonality had risen at ibrutinib response.

The sample here was PBMCs, taken at disease progression, from a patient treated with ibrutinib. This chain uses TRBV18 with TRBJ1-2; D remains ambiguous. This sequence originates from a human donor with chronic lymphocytic leukemia. As DNA, the CDR3 is TGTGCCAGCTCTCCAAAGATAGGTCCCGCCTATGGCTACACCTTC. Its translation is CASSPKIGPAYGYTF. Variable domain in full (rest from reference TRBV18 and TRBJ1-2): NAGVMQNPRHLVRRRGQEARLRCSPMKGHSHVYWYRQLPEEGLKFMVYLQKENIIDESGMPKERFSAEFPKEGPSILRIQQVVRGDSAAYFCASSPKIGPAYGYTFGSGTRLTVV.